A selection of T cell receptor beta chains follows, all from one sample in a study of prognosis after radiotherapy for stage I lung cancer. Via MiXCR, TCRdb re-called the multiplex PCR reads, giving one row per CDR3 protein. In the table there are some 56,000 distinct CDR3 sequences, about a quarter of which are singletons. The material sequenced was PBMCs, taken before or after stereotactic body radiation therapy (not recorded which). All receptors derive from a donor at least 50 years old with non-small cell lung cancer. Both conserved end residues are part of each CDR3. D genes are given only for firm matches. Not every row has a clone size; where given, it reads once, few, many or a size class.

TRBJ1-2 | - | TRBV24-1 | many | CATSDGSGVDGYTF | TGTGCCACCAGTGATGGGTCAGGGGTGGATGGCTACACCTTC
TRBJ2-1 | TRBD1 | TRBV20-1 | many | CSARDWRTGSYNEQFF | TGCAGTGCTAGAGATTGGCGGACAGGGAGCTACAATGAGCAGTTCTTC
TRBJ2-7 | - | TRBV6-1 | many | CASSEGNSYEQYF | TGTGCCAGCAGTGAAGGGAACTCCTACGAGCAGTACTTC
TRBJ2-4 | - | TRBV20-1 | many | CSARDLRNIQYF | TGCAGTGCTAGAGATTTGCGGAACATTCAGTACTTC
TRBJ1-6 | TRBD1 | TRBV2 | - | CASIGTVPSISYNSPLHF | TGTGCCAGCATCGGGACAGTGCCTTCAATCTCCTATAATTCACCCCTCCACTTT
TRBJ1-2 | - | TRBV10-3 | many | CAISSGGGYTF | TGTGCCATCAGCTCCGGAGGAGGCTACACCTTC
TRBJ2-1 | - | TRBV6-1 | many | CASSDLGKQEQFF | TGTGCCAGCAGTGATTTAGGGAAGCAGGAGCAGTTCTTC
TRBJ2-7 | TRBD2 | TRBV7-2 | once | CASSLAGLARGGGQYF | TGTGCCAGCAGCTTAGCGGGACTAGCGCGGGGCGGGGGGCAGTACTTC
TRBJ1-5 | - | TRBV5-5 | - | CASSSTGNNQPQHF | TGTGCCAGCAGCTCTACCGGGAATAATCAGCCCCAGCATTTT
TRBJ2-7 | - | TRBV6-1 | many | CASSEDTTYEQYF | TGTGCCAGCAGTGAAGACACCACCTACGAGCAGTACTTC
TRBJ1-5 | TRBD1 | TRBV20-1 | many | CSASMGGQGNQPQHF | TGCAGTGCATCAATGGGCGGACAGGGCAATCAGCCCCAGCATTTT
TRBJ2-5 | TRBD1 | TRBV14 | many | CASSRQGAQETQYF | TGTGCCAGCAGCCGACAGGGGGCTCAAGAGACCCAGTACTTC
TRBJ2-5 | - | TRBV20-1 | many | CSAREGAIGETQYF | TGCAGTGCTAGGGAGGGGGCAATAGGAGAGACCCAGTACTTC
TRBJ1-6 | - | TRBV7-2 | many | CASSDRGRGNGSPLHF | TGTGCCAGCAGCGATAGAGGCAGGGGTAATGGATCACCCCTCCACTTT
TRBJ1-3 | TRBD1 | TRBV5-5 | many | CASSVTGGAGGNTIYF | TGTGCCAGCAGCGTCACAGGGGGCGCGGGTGGAAACACCATATATTTT
TRBJ2-3 | TRBD2 | TRBV9 | many | CASSLSGSGASTDTQYF | TGTGCCAGCAGCCTGAGCGGTAGCGGGGCTAGCACAGATACGCAGTATTTT
TRBJ2-7 | TRBD1 | TRBV6-5 | - | CASSYFVSRDRGDEQYF | TGTGCCAGCAGTTACTTCGTATCACGGGACAGGGGTGACGAGCAATACTTC
TRBJ2-6 | - | TRBV10-3 | - | CAIRAQGAVANVLTF | TGTGCCATCAGGGCACAGGGAGCTGTGGCCAACGTCCTGACTTTC
TRBJ2-2 | - | TRBV18 | many | CASSLDGTGELFF | TGTGCCAGCTCACTCGACGGGACCGGGGAGCTGTTTTTT
TRBJ2-5 | TRBD1 | TRBV27 | many | CASSLSRGLGKETQYF | TGTGCCAGCAGTTTATCGAGGGGGCTGGGCAAAGAGACCCAGTACTTC
TRBJ2-7 | - | TRBV2 | many | CASSEDYEQYF | TGTGCCAGCAGTGAAGATTACGAGCAGTACTTC
TRBJ2-1 | TRBD2 | TRBV10-3 | many | CAISEPGLAGGYEQFF | TGTGCCATCAGCGAACCGGGACTAGCGGGGGGGTATGAGCAGTTCTTC
TRBJ2-7 | - | TRBV6-1 | many | CASNPTGQNYEQYF | TGTGCCAGCAACCCAACCGGACAGAACTACGAGCAGTACTTC
TRBJ1-5 | TRBD1 | TRBV20-1 | many | CSAFQGAGSNQPQHF | TGCAGTGCTTTTCAGGGGGCGGGTAGCAATCAGCCCCAGCATTTT
TRBJ1-3 | - | TRBV15 | many | CATSGGSGNTIYF | TGTGCCACTTCCGGCGGCTCTGGAAACACCATATATTTT
TRBJ1-6 | - | TRBV6-2/TRBV6-3 | - | CASSYSMGQSDSPLHF | TGTGCCAGCAGTTACTCGATGGGACAAAGTGATTCACCCCTCCACTTT
TRBJ1-1 | - | TRBV4-3 | - | CASSQDLRGNTEAFF | TGCGCCAGCAGCCAAGATCTGAGGGGGAACACTGAAGCTTTCTTT
TRBJ2-5 | - | TRBV12-3/TRBV12-4 | - | CASSWGSQTQYF | TGTGCCAGCAGTTGGGGCAGCCAGACCCAGTACTTC
TRBJ2-2 | - | TRBV10-3 | many | CASRQDSNTGELFF | TGTGCCAGCAGACAGGACTCGAACACCGGGGAGCTGTTTTTT
TRBJ1-1 | TRBD1 | TRBV19 | many | CASSTGGPEAFF | TGTGCCAGTAGTACAGGGGGGCCCGAAGCTTTCTTT
TRBJ2-5 | - | TRBV6-2/TRBV6-3 | few | CASSCAGPYRETQYF | TGTGCCAGCAGTTGTGCAGGGCCCTACCGGGAGACCCAGTACTTC
TRBJ2-6 | TRBD2 | TRBV7-3 | many | CASSVAGAGANVLTF | TGTGCCAGCAGCGTTGCGGGAGCTGGGGCCAACGTCCTGACTTTC
TRBJ2-7 | - | TRBV12-5 | many | CASAETVGGEQYF | TGTGCTAGTGCGGAGACGGTCGGTGGCGAGCAGTACTTC
TRBJ2-5 | - | TRBV11-3 | many | CASSLSGGETQYF | TGTGCCAGCAGCTTATCCGGGGGAGAGACCCAGTACTTC
TRBJ2-7 | - | TRBV5-1 | - | CASSLDMSREQYF | TGCGCCAGCAGCTTGGATATGTCACGAGAGCAGTACTTC
TRBJ2-1 | TRBD2 | TRBV20-1 | - | CSATDLLAGVTNEQFF | TGCAGTGCCACCGACCTACTAGCGGGGGTCACTAATGAGCAGTTCTTC
TRBJ1-1 | - | TRBV12-3/TRBV12-4 | many | CASNTLRGNTEAFF | TGTGCCAGCAATACTCTCAGGGGAAACACTGAAGCTTTCTTT
TRBJ1-2 | TRBD1 | TRBV6-1 | - | CVSSERQGGYTF | TGTGTCAGCAGTGAGCGACAGGGTGGCTACACATTC
TRBJ2-7 | TRBD2 | TRBV6-5 | many | CASSLRGRDEQYF | TGTGCCAGCAGTTTGCGGGGGAGGGACGAGCAGTACTTC
TRBJ2-1 | - | TRBV6-5 | medium-sized | CASSYRTVSYNEQFF | TGTGCCAGCAGTTACAGAACGGTTAGTTACAATGAGCAGTTCTTC
TRBJ2-1 | - | TRBV7-2 | - | CASSLEWSESEQFF | TGTGCCAGCAGCTTAGAATGGTCGGAGAGTGAGCAGTTCTTC
TRBJ1-2 | - | TRBV25-1 | many | CASSEAGSYGYTF | TGTGCCAGCAGTGAGGCAGGAAGCTATGGCTACACCTTC
TRBJ2-7 | - | TRBV15 | many | CATSRDRASPYEQYF | TGTGCCACCAGCAGAGATCGGGCCAGCCCCTACGAGCAGTACTTC
TRBJ1-5 | - | TRBV5-5 | many | CASSKEPGLSNQPQHF | TGTGCCAGCAGCAAGGAACCGGGCCTTAGCAATCAGCCCCAGCATTTT
TRBJ1-3 | TRBD1 | TRBV3-1 | many | CASSPGTGISSPGNTIYF | TGTGCCAGCAGCCCCGGGACAGGAATCTCTTCACCTGGAAACACCATATATTTT
TRBJ2-1 | - | TRBV4-2 | few | CASSQEATEQFF | TGTGCCAGCAGCCAAGAAGCGACTGAGCAGTTCTTC
TRBJ2-3 | TRBD1 | TRBV2 | many | CASGGQGFSTDTQYF | TGTGCCAGCGGGGGACAGGGGTTTAGCACAGATACGCAGTATTTT
TRBJ1-4 | TRBD1 | TRBV9 | many | CASSVTGVHEKLFF | TGTGCCAGCAGCGTAACAGGGGTGCATGAAAAACTGTTTTTT
TRBJ2-5 | TRBD1 | TRBV18 | many | CASSTGQGPTQYF | TGTGCCAGCTCAACTGGACAGGGGCCGACCCAGTACTTC
TRBJ2-1 | TRBD2 | TRBV28 | many | CASSPPILAGDHNEQFF | TGTGCCAGCAGTCCCCCCATTCTAGCGGGAGATCACAATGAGCAGTTCTTC
TRBJ2-5 | - | TRBV20-1 | many | CSASGPTFKETQYF | TGCAGTGCTAGTGGGCCTACGTTTAAGGAGACCCAGTACTTC
TRBJ2-3 | - | TRBV4-2 | many | CASSQDTGANTDTQYF | TGTGCCAGCAGCCAAGATACGGGGGCTAACACAGATACGCAGTATTTT
TRBJ2-1 | - | TRBV6-1 | - | CASIVGEPDLHNEQFF | TGTGCCAGCATCGTGGGGGAGCCGGACCTACACAATGAGCAGTTCTTC
TRBJ1-1 | - | TRBV12-3/TRBV12-4 | many | CASTWGGERLF | TGTGCCAGCACATGGGGGGGGGAGCGCCTCTTT
TRBJ2-1 | - | TRBV7-2 | many | CASSLGPRAGANEQFF | TGTGCCAGCAGCTTAGGACCGCGAGCGGGTGCCAATGAGCAGTTCTTC
TRBJ2-5 | - | TRBV12-3/TRBV12-4 | many | CATGRGLETQYF | TGTGCCACTGGCCGTGGGCTCGAGACCCAGTACTTC
TRBJ1-5 | TRBD1 | TRBV6-1 | many | CASSGNQGASNQPQHF | TGTGCCAGCAGTGGTAATCAGGGGGCCAGCAATCAGCCCCAGCATTTT
TRBJ2-4 | - | TRBV11-2 | many | CASSFWGVAKNIQYF | TGTGCCAGCAGCTTTTGGGGGGTAGCCAAAAACATTCAGTACTTC
TRBJ1-5 | TRBD1 | TRBV2 | - | CASNIEQGAGNQTQHF | TGTGCCAGCAACATCGAACAGGGGGCTGGGAATCAGACCCAGCATTTT